A selection of T cell receptor beta chains follows, all from one sample in a study of T cell responses to AZD1222 COVID-19 vaccine. Here immunoSEQ multiplex PCR was the method, and the copy in TCRdb shows in-frame clones only, minus some. The sample lists around 120,000 clones, around 88% occurring once. This specimen was peripheral blood, taken on day 0 of AZD1222 vaccination. The origin of the receptors is an adult in good health. The CDR3 runs from the conserved cysteine through the conserved F or W. Fields, in order: J gene, clone size, V gene, D gene, CDR3 protein, CDR3 DNA. The D gene is left open where the match is weak. Clone sizes are given selectively: once, few, many, or a class where the clone is expanded.

J: TRBJ1-2; size: few; V: TRBV19; D: NA; CDR3: CASSRGHGSTF; DNA: TGTGCCAGTAGCCGGGGACACGGATCCACCTTC
J: TRBJ1-3; size: NA; V: TRBV9; D: NA; CDR3: CASTRFEAISGNTIYF; DNA: TGTGCCAGCACCCGTTTCGAGGCGATTTCTGGAAACACCATATATTTT
J: TRBJ1-2; size: NA; V: TRBV4-2; D: NA; CDR3: CASSQAGGGYTF; DNA: TGTGCCAGCAGCCAAGCTGGCGGCGGCTACACCTTC
J: TRBJ2-3; size: NA; V: TRBV6-6; D: NA; CDR3: CASREATDTQYF; DNA: TGTGCCAGCAGGGAGGCGACAGATACGCAGTATTTT
J: TRBJ1-2; size: NA; V: TRBV4-1; D: NA; CDR3: CASSQGGVLDYGYTF; DNA: TGCGCCAGCAGCCAAGGCGGGGTGTTGGACTATGGCTACACCTTC
J: TRBJ2-7; size: NA; V: TRBV6-2/TRBV6-3; D: TRBD1; CDR3: CASSNSVDRAPYEQYF; DNA: TGTGCCAGCAGCAATAGCGTCGACAGGGCGCCCTACGAGCAGTACTTC
J: TRBJ1-6; size: NA; V: TRBV19; D: TRBD1; CDR3: CASKTGGQSPLHF; DNA: TGTGCCAGTAAGACAGGGGGCCAATCACCCCTCCACTTT
J: TRBJ1-5; size: NA; V: TRBV19; D: TRBD1; CDR3: CASSNGQGNQPQHF; DNA: TGTGCCAGTAGTAATGGACAGGGAAATCAGCCCCAGCATTTT
J: TRBJ1-6; size: NA; V: TRBV19; D: TRBD1; CDR3: CASSISGTGHSPLHF; DNA: TGTGCCAGTAGTATATCCGGGACAGGGCATTCACCCCTCCACTTT
J: TRBJ1-1; size: NA; V: TRBV7-6; D: TRBD1; CDR3: CASREQGGTEAFF; DNA: TGTGCCAGCCGGGAACAGGGGGGGACTGAAGCTTTCTTT
J: TRBJ2-7; size: NA; V: TRBV19; D: NA; CDR3: CASSGVSRSSYEQYF; DNA: TGTGCCAGTAGTGGCGTCAGCAGGAGCTCCTACGAGCAGTACTTC
J: TRBJ1-5; size: NA; V: TRBV2; D: NA; CDR3: CASSVGRLSQPQHF; DNA: TGTGCCAGCAGTGTTGGGCGGTTATCCCAGCCCCAGCATTTT
J: TRBJ2-1; size: NA; V: TRBV19; D: TRBD2; CDR3: CASSMALAGRQSEQFF; DNA: TGTGCCAGTAGTATGGCCCTAGCGGGGCGTCAATCGGAGCAGTTCTTC
J: TRBJ1-1; size: NA; V: TRBV18; D: TRBD1; CDR3: CASSPTGQGSTEAFF; DNA: TGTGCCAGCTCACCAACGGGACAGGGGAGCACTGAAGCTTTCTTT
J: TRBJ1-2; size: NA; V: TRBV6-5; D: NA; CDR3: CASSPDGVLGYTF; DNA: TGTGCCAGCAGCCCAGACGGAGTTTTGGGCTACACCTTC
J: TRBJ1-5; size: NA; V: TRBV10-3; D: NA; CDR3: CAISESGPQGNQPQHF; DNA: TGTGCCATCAGTGAGTCCGGGCCGCAAGGCAATCAGCCCCAGCATTTT
J: TRBJ2-1; size: NA; V: TRBV2; D: NA; CDR3: CASSPGLVNEQFF; DNA: TGTGCCAGCAGTCCGGGACTGGTCAATGAGCAGTTCTTC
J: TRBJ1-1; size: NA; V: TRBV28; D: NA; CDR3: CASSSRGQKAFF; DNA: TGTGCCAGCAGTTCCAGGGGACAAAAAGCTTTCTTT
J: TRBJ1-3; size: NA; V: TRBV3-1/TRBV3-2; D: TRBD1; CDR3: CASSQGQGAGNTIYF; DNA: TGTGCCAGCAGCCAAGGCCAGGGGGCAGGAAACACCATATATTTT
J: TRBJ2-3; size: NA; V: TRBV7-2; D: TRBD2; CDR3: CASRGGSSTDTQYF; DNA: TGTGCCAGTCGGGGGGGAAGCAGCACAGATACGCAGTATTTT
J: TRBJ1-1; size: NA; V: TRBV7-6; D: NA; CDR3: CASGLGSRTEAFF; DNA: TGTGCCAGCGGTCTGGGTTCCCGCACTGAAGCTTTCTTT
J: TRBJ1-4; size: NA; V: TRBV15; D: TRBD1; CDR3: CATSRDPGGRANEKLFF; DNA: TGTGCCACCAGCAGAGATCCAGGGGGACGCGCTAATGAAAAACTGTTTTTT
J: TRBJ1-1; size: few; V: TRBV18; D: NA; CDR3: CASSPGGLNTEAFF; DNA: TGTGCCAGCTCACCGGGGGGACTGAACACTGAAGCTTTCTTT
J: TRBJ2-2; size: NA; V: TRBV27; D: TRBD2; CDR3: CASRDRLAVSSGELFF; DNA: TGTGCCAGCAGGGATAGACTAGCGGTTTCTTCCGGGGAGCTGTTTTTT
J: TRBJ1-2; size: NA; V: TRBV4-3; D: NA; CDR3: CASSQDQGGLVGYTF; DNA: TGCGCCAGCAGCCAAGATCAAGGAGGGTTGGTTGGCTACACCTTC
J: TRBJ1-2; size: NA; V: TRBV6-5; D: NA; CDR3: CASSRAAGGYTF; DNA: TGTGCCAGCAGTCGCGCCGCGGGAGGCTACACCTTC
J: TRBJ1-4; size: NA; V: TRBV19; D: NA; CDR3: CASSTKATNEKLFF; DNA: TGTGCCAGTTCCACTAAAGCAACTAATGAAAAACTGTTTTTT
J: TRBJ2-7; size: NA; V: TRBV6-5; D: NA; CDR3: CASSPDSASIYEQYF; DNA: TGTGCCAGCAGTCCTGACAGCGCAAGTATTTACGAGCAGTACTTC
J: TRBJ2-6; size: NA; V: TRBV3-1/TRBV3-2; D: TRBD1; CDR3: CASSLRQGGAGANVLTF; DNA: TGTGCCAGCAGTCTTCGACAGGGCGGAGCAGGGGCCAACGTCCTGACTTTC
J: TRBJ1-2; size: NA; V: TRBV7-2; D: NA; CDR3: CASSPIAERNGYTF; DNA: TGTGCCAGCAGCCCCATAGCGGAGCGGAATGGCTACACCTTC
J: TRBJ1-2; size: NA; V: TRBV7-2; D: TRBD1; CDR3: CASSGQGDYGYTF; DNA: TGTGCCAGCAGCGGACAGGGGGACTATGGCTACACCTTC
J: TRBJ2-3; size: NA; V: TRBV10-3; D: TRBD2; CDR3: CAISETPSSGVSTDTQYF; DNA: TGTGCCATCAGTGAGACCCCTTCTAGCGGGGTAAGCACAGATACGCAGTATTTT
J: TRBJ2-1; size: NA; V: TRBV2; D: NA; CDR3: CASSEGRVGEQFF; DNA: TGTGCCAGCAGTGAAGGTAGGGTAGGTGAGCAGTTCTTC
J: TRBJ2-1; size: NA; V: TRBV11-2; D: NA; CDR3: CASSLVPSRGFSYNEQFF; DNA: TGTGCCAGCAGCTTAGTTCCCTCCCGGGGCTTCTCCTACAATGAGCAGTTCTTC
J: TRBJ2-1; size: NA; V: TRBV7-3; D: TRBD2; CDR3: CASTPGGGKYNEQFF; DNA: TGTGCCAGCACCCCTGGCGGGGGGAAGTACAATGAGCAGTTCTTC
J: TRBJ1-4; size: NA; V: TRBV5-8; D: NA; CDR3: CASSQGREGEKLFF; DNA: TGTGCCAGCAGCCAGGGACGAGAAGGTGAAAAACTGTTTTTT
J: TRBJ1-2; size: NA; V: TRBV2; D: NA; CDR3: CASTPAPYGNTF; DNA: TGTGCCAGCACCCCAGCGCCCTATGGCAACACCTTC
J: TRBJ1-6; size: NA; V: TRBV6-5; D: TRBD1; CDR3: CASSYSFARGDSPLHF; DNA: TGTGCCAGCAGTTACTCGTTCGCCAGGGGGGATTCACCCCTCCACTTT
J: TRBJ1-1; size: NA; V: TRBV15; D: TRBD1; CDR3: CATSRAQGVPEAFF; DNA: TGTGCCACCAGCAGAGCCCAGGGGGTACCTGAAGCTTTCTTT
J: TRBJ1-1; size: NA; V: TRBV5-6; D: NA; CDR3: CASRQRAGTEAFF; DNA: TGTGCCAGCAGACAAAGGGCTGGCACTGAAGCTTTCTTT
J: TRBJ2-2; size: NA; V: TRBV7-8; D: NA; CDR3: CASSLYGPSGELFF; DNA: TGTGCCAGCAGCTTGTACGGACCTAGCGGGGAGCTGTTTTTT